This T cell receptor beta chain is from a study of cytomegalovirus exposure and HLA in healthy donors. Study observations and caveats: A classifier reportedly called cytomegalovirus status with high sensitivity and specificity. Confirmation was obtained in vitro that a few CMV-associated chains are specific for CMV antigens.

The CDR3 runs to 16 residues. CDR1 KGHSH and CDR2 LQKENI come from the germline V gene. The V gene lost 6 bases and the J gene lost 2 bases, with 17 bases spanning the gap. The data were produced by immunoSEQ multiplex PCR, yet TCRdb's version contains in-frame clones alone and is incomplete. The sample lists tens of thousands of clones; 97% were seen once. A word on this clone: Its antigen is undetermined.

The donors belonged to the roughly 110-subject validation cohort, separate from the roughly 720-subject first cohort. The TCR comes from a woman between 18 and 29 years old in good health and CMV-seropositive. The chain is built from TRBV18 and TRBJ1-5; perhaps TRBD1 as D (6 bases). The specimen was PBMCs. CDR3 amino acids: CASSLDRSGGNQPQHF. The CDR3 DNA reads as TGTGCCAGCTCCCTTGACAGGAGCGGAGGCAATCAGCCCCAGCATTTT.